Listed here is a single T cell receptor (beta chain). Its antigen is unknown. In germline, CDR1 is DFQATT, CDR2 SNEGSKA (reference sequence). The CDR3 covers 14 residues. The trim removed 6 bases at V and 5 bases at J, leaving 12 bases unmatched. All patients picked for sequencing had shown, by flow cytometry, an expansion of CD8+CD57+ cells. Patients uniformly had severe acquired aplastic anemia. Blood came from patients not yet given any therapy. This sample is part of a study of CD8+CD57+ T cells in acquired aplastic anemia. Study-wide context: Mean yield of DNA from sorted CD4+ and CD8+ cells was roughly 3.4 ug. Study-wide results and caveats: Roughly 31 CD8+ CDR3 sequences were shared between patients and controls.

Template material for TCR beta VDJ and CDR3 profiling consisted of genomic DNA. TCRdb processed the reads anew with MiXCR; each CDR3 protein has one entry. The data contain some 180,000 distinct CDR3 sequences, around 50% of them seen just once; the ten biggest clones take up 10% to 15%. This sequence originates from a human donor with aplastic anemia. The chain uses TRBV20-1 and TRBJ2-5, with TRBD1 matching over 7 bases. Sequencing was performed on sorted CD4+, CD8+, or CD8+CD57+ T cells (not recorded which) from PBMCs. The CDR3 bases are TGCAGTGCAACCGACAGGGATCCCCCCGAGACCCAGTACTTC. Translation gives CSATDRDPPETQYF.